This T cell receptor (beta chain) was identified in a study of T-cell memory formation after mild COVID-19. The CDR3 has 13 amino acids. In germline, CDR1 is KGHDR, CDR2 SFDVKD. V dropped 7 bases and J dropped 4; count of bases not matched to a gene: 2. Findings of the study overall: Contracting clones from day 15 to 85 had balanced CD4/CD8; later expanders favoured CD4+.

TCRdb ran MiXCR on the 5' RACE reads and lists one entry per CDR3 protein. The profile covers 560,000 or so distinct CDR3 sequences, with approximately 15% appearing a single time and just over 8% taken by the ten largest. This clonotype appeared many times. Its matching antigen is unknown. The chain uses TRBV24-1 and TRBJ2-1, with 8 bases matching TRBD1. The sequenced sample was PBMCs or a T cell subset sorted from them (not recorded which). This TCR derives from an adult woman who had mild COVID-19 (a few samples of this study predate the infection). Cell type and time point are not known. The CDR3 region has the DNA TGTGCCACCAGGGGGACAGGTTACAATGAGCAGTTCTTC. Amino acid sequence: CATRGTGYNEQFF.